This TCR beta chain was sequenced for a study of cytomegalovirus exposure and HLA in healthy donors. Findings and limits, study-wide: Diagnosis of cytomegalovirus status made by the classifier reportedly showed high specificity and sensitivity. Researchers catalogued under 200 TCR beta chains as cytomegalovirus-associated.

The validation cohort, a group of more than 100 subjects, included the donors and was separate from the approximately 700-subject first cohort. Remarks on this clone: The antigen remains undetermined.

TCRdb's table, derived via immunoSEQ multiplex PCR, lists solely in-frame clones and lacks some. The sample records about 240,000 clones, about 86% being singletons. Germline CDR1 and CDR2: MGHRA and YSYEKL. V trimming: 2 bases; J trimming: 1 base; junction bases outside the gene matches: 2. The CDR3 has 15 residues. The sequencing sample was made of PBMCs. V and J are TRBV4-1 and TRBJ1-5; the match to TRBD1 covers 7 bases. This receptor was taken from a woman in her 30s in good health and CMV-seropositive. The DNA of the CDR3 is TGCGCCAGCAGCCAACCGACAGGGAGCAATCAGCCCCAGCATTTT. Translating gives CASSQPTGSNQPQHF.